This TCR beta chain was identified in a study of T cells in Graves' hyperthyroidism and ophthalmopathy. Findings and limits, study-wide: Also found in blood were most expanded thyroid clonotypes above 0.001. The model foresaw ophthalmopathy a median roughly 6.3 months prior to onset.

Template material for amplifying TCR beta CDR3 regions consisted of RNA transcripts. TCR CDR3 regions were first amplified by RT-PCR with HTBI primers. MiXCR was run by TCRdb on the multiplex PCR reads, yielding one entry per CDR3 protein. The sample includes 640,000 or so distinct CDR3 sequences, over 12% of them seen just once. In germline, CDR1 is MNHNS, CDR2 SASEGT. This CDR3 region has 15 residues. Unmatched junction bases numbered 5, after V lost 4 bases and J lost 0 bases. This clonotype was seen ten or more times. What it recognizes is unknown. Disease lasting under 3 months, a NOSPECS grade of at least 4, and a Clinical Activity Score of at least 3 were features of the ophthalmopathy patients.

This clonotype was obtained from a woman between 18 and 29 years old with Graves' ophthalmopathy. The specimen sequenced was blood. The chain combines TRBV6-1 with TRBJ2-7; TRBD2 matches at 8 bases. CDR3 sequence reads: CASSVLAVSSYEQYF. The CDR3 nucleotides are TGTGCCAGCAGTGTACTAGCGGTTAGCTCCTACGAGCAGTACTTC.